The 8 T cell receptor beta chains below were found in one sample sequenced in a study of Ad26.COV2.S vaccination and SARS-CoV-2 variants. TCRdb keeps only in-frame clones here, not all; method: immunoSEQ multiplex PCR. The repertoire has some 480,000 clones, 87% of them found once; the top ten carry 10% to 15%. Treatment here: about 20 received Ad26.COV2.S at low or high dose, single or two shots; 5 received placebo; per-sample allocation not given. Sampling happened 63 days after the first vaccine or placebo injection. Source: peripheral blood, taken in a trial of Ad26.COV2.S vaccine versus placebo. The receptors were gathered from a person aged 18-60 years who received the Ad26.COV2.S COVID-19 vaccine or a placebo.

The chain employs TRBV7-3 and TRBJ1-1; D unclear. Germline assignment: CDR1 SGHTA and CDR2 FQGTGA. Between the trimmed V and J ends, which lost 5 bases and 1 base, there was a span of 11 bases. The CDR3 covers 14 residues. The CDR3 reads CASSPDGENTEAFF. The CDR3 nucleotides are TGTGCCAGCAGCCCGGATGGGGAGAACACTGAAGCTTTCTTT.

The chain couples TRBV7-2 to TRBJ1-3; TRBD1 might be the D (5 bases). Germline V gene sequence: CDR1 SGHTA, CDR2 FQGNSA. CDR3 size: 14 residues. V dropped 5 bases and J dropped 4 bases, with 12 bases sitting between them. CDR3 nucleotides: TGTGCCAGCAGCCCCGCTGGGACGGGAAACACCATATATTTT. Translating gives CASSPAGTGNTIYF.

The rearrangement joins TRBV7-3 to TRBJ2-1; D may correspond to TRBD1 or TRBD2 (5 bases each). The V and J ends lost 2 bases and 4 bases respectively, with 12 bases between them. The CDR3 spans 15 residues. The germline gives CDR1 SGHTA, CDR2 FQGTGA. Here the CDR3 DNA reads TGTGCCAGCAGCTTAGATGGGACGGGTTACAATGAGCAGTTCTTC. Translating it yields CASSLDGTGYNEQFF.

The CDR3 spells CASRDGGLSGNTIYF. The CDR3 bases are TGTGCCAGCAGGGACGGGGGCCTCTCTGGAAACACCATATATTTT. V and J are TRBV6-5 and TRBJ1-3; TRBD1 is a possible D gene (6 bases). V was clipped by 6 bases and J by 0 bases, with 12 bases between them. Germline CDR1 reads MNHEY; CDR2 reads SVGAGI. CDR3 size: 15 residues.

This clone was picked up a small number of times. This sequence joins TRBV6-6 and TRBJ2-7; 7 nucleotides align to TRBD1. Germline values: CDR1 MNHNY, CDR2 SVGAGI (reference sequence). This CDR3 is built from 13 residues. Trimming removed 5 bases from V and 5 bases from J; junction bases left unmatched: 6. The CDR3 DNA sequence: TGTGCCAGCAGTCCCAGGGGGACGGACGAGCAGTACTTC. Protein: CASSPRGTDEQYF.

The chain carries TRBV30 and TRBJ1-2, with D possibly TRBD1 on 6 matching bases. Germline CDR1 and CDR2: GTSNPN and SVGIG (reference sequence). V dropped 0 bases and J dropped 2 bases, with 10 bases sitting between them. There are 14 residues in the CDR3. CDR3 nucleotides: TGTGCCTGGAGTGTAAGTGGGGGCAACTATGGCTACACCTTC. Residues: CAWSVSGGNYGYTF. Combining the CDR3 with reference TRBV30 and TRBJ1-2 gives the whole variable domain SQTIHQWPATLVQPVGSPLSLECTVEGTSNPNLYWYRQAAGRGLQLLFYSVGIGQISSEVPQNLSASRPQDRQFILSSKKLLLSDSGFYLCAWSVSGGNYGYTFGSGTRLTVV.

The chain recombines TRBV19 with TRBJ2-3; D may correspond to TRBD1 or TRBD2 (6 bases each). Per germline, CDR1 LNHDA and CDR2 SQIVND (reference sequence). The CDR3 has 17 amino acids. Trimming shortened V by 3 bases and J by 4 bases, and 20 bases separated the two germline ends. The CDR3 DNA follows: TGTGCCAGTAGTATGTATGGGGGGCGGGAACGTCCAGATACGCAGTATTTT. It is translated as CASSMYGGRERPDTQYF. Drawing the rest from reference TRBV19 and TRBJ2-3, the complete variable domain is DGGITQSPKYLFRKEGQNVTLSCEQNLNHDAMYWYRQDPGQGLRLIYYSQIVNDFQKGDIAEGYSVSREKKESFPLTVTSAQKNPTAFYLCASSMYGGRERPDTQYFGPGTRLTVL.

V usage is TRBV30 and J usage is TRBJ1-6; 7 nucleotides line up with TRBD1. V was pared by 1 base and J by 9 bases, with 9 bases of the junction left unmatched. This CDR3 is built from 15 residues. CDR1 and CDR2 from the germline V gene are GTSNPN and SVGIG (reference sequence). CDR3 in amino acids: CAWSGMTGISSPLHF. The DNA of the CDR3 is TGTGCCTGGAGTGGGATGACAGGGATAAGTTCACCCCTCCACTTT.